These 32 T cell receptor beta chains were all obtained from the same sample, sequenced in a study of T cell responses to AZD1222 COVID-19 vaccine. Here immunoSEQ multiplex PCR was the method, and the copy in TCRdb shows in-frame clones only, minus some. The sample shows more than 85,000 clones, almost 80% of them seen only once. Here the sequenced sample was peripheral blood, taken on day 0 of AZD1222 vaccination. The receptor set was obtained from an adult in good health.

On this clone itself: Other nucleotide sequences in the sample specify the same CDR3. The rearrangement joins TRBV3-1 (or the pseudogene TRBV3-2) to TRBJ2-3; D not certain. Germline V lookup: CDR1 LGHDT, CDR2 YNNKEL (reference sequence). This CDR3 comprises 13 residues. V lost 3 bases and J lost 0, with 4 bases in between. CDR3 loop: CASSQPSTDTQYF. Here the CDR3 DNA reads TGTGCCAGCAGCCAGCCGAGCACAGATACGCAGTATTTT.

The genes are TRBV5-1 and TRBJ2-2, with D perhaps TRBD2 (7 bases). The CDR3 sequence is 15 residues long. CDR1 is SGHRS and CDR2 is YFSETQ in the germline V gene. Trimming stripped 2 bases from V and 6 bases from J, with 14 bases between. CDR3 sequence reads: CASSFSGTPPGELFF. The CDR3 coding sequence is TGCGCCAGCAGCTTCAGCGGGACACCGCCCGGGGAGCTGTTTTTT.

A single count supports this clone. CDR3 protein: CACSGGVGYTF. The CDR3 region has the DNA TGTGCCTGCTCAGGTGGGGTCGGCTACACCTTC. The rearrangement uses TRBV30 and TRBJ1-2; unclear D gene. This CDR3 region has 11 residues. The germline V and J ends were trimmed by 6 bases and 8 bases, with 13 bases remaining between them. Germline loops: CDR1 GTSNPN, CDR2 SVGIG (reference sequence).

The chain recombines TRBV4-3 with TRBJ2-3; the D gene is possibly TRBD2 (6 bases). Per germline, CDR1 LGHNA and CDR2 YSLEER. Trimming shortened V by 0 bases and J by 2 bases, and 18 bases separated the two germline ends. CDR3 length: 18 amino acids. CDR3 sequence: CASSQEPPSGGVTDTQYF. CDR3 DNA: TGCGCCAGCAGCCAAGAGCCCCCCAGCGGAGGGGTCACAGATACGCAGTATTTT.

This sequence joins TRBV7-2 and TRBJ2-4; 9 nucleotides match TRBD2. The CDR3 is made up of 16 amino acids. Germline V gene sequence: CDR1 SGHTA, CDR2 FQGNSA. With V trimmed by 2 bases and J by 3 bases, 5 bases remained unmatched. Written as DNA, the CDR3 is TGTGCCAGCAGCTTACGGCGGGAGGGCGGCAAAAACATTCAGTACTTC. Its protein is CASSLRREGGKNIQYF.

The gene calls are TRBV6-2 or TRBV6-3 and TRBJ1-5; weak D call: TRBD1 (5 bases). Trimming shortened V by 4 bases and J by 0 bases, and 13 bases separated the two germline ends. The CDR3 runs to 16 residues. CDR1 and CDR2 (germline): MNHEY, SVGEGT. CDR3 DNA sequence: TGTGCCAGCAGTTCATTACTGGGACCTAGCAATCAGCCCCAGCATTTT. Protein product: CASSSLLGPSNQPQHF.

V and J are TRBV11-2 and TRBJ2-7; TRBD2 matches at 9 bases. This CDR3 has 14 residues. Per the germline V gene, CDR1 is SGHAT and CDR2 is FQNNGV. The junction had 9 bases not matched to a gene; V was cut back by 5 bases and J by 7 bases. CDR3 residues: CASSPIAGDWEQYF. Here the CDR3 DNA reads TGTGCCAGCAGCCCCATAGCGGGAGACTGGGAGCAGTACTTC. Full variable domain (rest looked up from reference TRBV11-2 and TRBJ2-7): EAGVAQSPRYKIIEKRQSVAFWCNPISGHATLYWYQQILGQGPKLLIQFQNNGVVDDSQLPKDRFSAERLKGVDSTLKIQPAKLEDSAVYLCASSPIAGDWEQYFGPGTRLTVT.

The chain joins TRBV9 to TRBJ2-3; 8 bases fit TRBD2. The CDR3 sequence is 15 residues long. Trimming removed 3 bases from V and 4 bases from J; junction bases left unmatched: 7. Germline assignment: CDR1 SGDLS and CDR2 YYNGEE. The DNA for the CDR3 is TGTGCCAGCAGCGCTGCGGGAGGAGAGGCAGATACGCAGTATTTT. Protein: CASSAAGGEADTQYF.

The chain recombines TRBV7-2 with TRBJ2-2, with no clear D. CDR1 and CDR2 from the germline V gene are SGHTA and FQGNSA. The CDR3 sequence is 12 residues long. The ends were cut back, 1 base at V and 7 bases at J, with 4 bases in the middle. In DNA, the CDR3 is TGTGCCAGCAGCTTAGATAACGGGGAGCTGTTTTTT. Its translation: CASSLDNGELFF. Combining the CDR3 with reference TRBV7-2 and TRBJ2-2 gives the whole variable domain GAGVSQSPSNKVTEKGKDVELRCDPISGHTALYWYRQSLGQGLEFLIYFQGNSAPDKSGLPSDRFSAERTGGSVSTLTIQRTQQEDSAVYLCASSLDNGELFFGEGSRLTVL.

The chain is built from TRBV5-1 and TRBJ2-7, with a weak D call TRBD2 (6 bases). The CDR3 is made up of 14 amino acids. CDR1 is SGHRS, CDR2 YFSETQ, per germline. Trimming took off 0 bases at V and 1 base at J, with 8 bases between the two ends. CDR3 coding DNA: TGCGCCAGCAGCTTGGCGGCGGGGTCCTACGAGCAGTACTTC. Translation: CASSLAAGSYEQYF.

The DNA for the CDR3 is TGTGCCAGCAGCCCCCTTCGGGAGACCCAGTACTTC. Protein: CASSPLRETQYF. The chain uses TRBV7-8 and TRBJ2-5; D unclear. The ends were cut back, 5 bases at V and 5 bases at J, with 9 bases in the middle. CDR1 is SGHVS and CDR2 is FQNEAQ in the germline V gene. The CDR3 extends over 12 amino acids. The complete variable domain, with remaining parts taken from reference TRBV7-8 and TRBJ2-5, reads GAGVSQSPRYKVAKRGQDVALRCDPISGHVSLFWYQQALGQGPEFLTYFQNEAQLDKSGLPSDRFFAERPEGSVSTLKIQRTQQEDSAVYLCASSPLRETQYFGPGTRLLVL.

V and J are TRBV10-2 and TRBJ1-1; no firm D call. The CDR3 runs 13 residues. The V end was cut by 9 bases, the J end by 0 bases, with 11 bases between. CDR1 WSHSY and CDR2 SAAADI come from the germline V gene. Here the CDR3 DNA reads TGCGCCAGTGCCGCGGTCCTGAACACTGAAGCTTTCTTT. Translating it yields CASAAVLNTEAFF.

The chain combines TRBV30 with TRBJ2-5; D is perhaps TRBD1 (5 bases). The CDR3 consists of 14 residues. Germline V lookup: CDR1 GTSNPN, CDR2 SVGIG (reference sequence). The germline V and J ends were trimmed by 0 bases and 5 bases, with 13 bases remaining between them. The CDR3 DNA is TGTGCCTGGAGTGTGAAGGGGATAACGGAGACCCAGTACTTC. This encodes CAWSVKGITETQYF.

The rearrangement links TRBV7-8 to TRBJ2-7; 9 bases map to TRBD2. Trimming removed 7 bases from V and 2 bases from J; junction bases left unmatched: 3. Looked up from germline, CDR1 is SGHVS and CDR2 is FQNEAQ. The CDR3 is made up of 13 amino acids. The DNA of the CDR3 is TGTGCCAGCACAGCGGGAGGCCCCTACGAGCAGTACTTC. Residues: CASTAGGPYEQYF.

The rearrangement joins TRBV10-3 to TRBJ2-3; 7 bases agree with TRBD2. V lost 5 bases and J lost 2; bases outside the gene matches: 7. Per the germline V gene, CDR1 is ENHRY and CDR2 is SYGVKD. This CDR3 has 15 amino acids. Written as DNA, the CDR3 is TGTGCCATCAGTATATCCGGGACTATCACAGATACGCAGTATTTT. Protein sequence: CAISISGTITDTQYF.

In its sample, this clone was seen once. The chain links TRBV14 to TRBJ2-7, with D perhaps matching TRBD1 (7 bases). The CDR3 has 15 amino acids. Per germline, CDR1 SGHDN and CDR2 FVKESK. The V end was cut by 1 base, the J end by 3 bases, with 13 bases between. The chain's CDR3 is CASSQGGTVIYEQYF. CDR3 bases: TGTGCCAGCAGCCAAGGCGGGACAGTAATCTACGAGCAGTACTTC.

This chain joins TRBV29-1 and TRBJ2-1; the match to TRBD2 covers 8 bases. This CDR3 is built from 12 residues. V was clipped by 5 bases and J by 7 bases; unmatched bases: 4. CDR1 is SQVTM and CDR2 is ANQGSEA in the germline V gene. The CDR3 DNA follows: TGCAGCGTTCGGACTAGCTGGAATGAGCAGTTCTTC. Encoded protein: CSVRTSWNEQFF.

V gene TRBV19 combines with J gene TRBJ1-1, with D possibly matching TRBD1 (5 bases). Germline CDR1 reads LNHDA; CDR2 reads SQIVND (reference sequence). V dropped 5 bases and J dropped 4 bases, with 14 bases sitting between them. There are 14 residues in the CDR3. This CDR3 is CASSSQGHFTEAFF. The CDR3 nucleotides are TGTGCCAGTAGTTCCCAAGGACACTTCACTGAAGCTTTCTTT.

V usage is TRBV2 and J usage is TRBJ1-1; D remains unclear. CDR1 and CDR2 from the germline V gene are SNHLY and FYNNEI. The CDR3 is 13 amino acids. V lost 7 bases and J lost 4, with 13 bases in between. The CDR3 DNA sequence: TGTGCCAGCAACGCAGTCGTGGGCACTGAAGCTTTCTTT. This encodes CASNAVVGTEAFF.

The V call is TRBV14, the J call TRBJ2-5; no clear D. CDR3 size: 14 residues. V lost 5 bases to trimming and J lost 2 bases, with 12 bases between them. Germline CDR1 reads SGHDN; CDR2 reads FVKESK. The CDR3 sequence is CASSLRMGQETQYF. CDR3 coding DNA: TGTGCCAGCAGCTTGAGAATGGGGCAAGAGACCCAGTACTTC.

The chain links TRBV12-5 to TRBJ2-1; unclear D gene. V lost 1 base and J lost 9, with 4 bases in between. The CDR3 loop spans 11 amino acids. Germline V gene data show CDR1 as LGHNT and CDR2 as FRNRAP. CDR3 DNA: TGTGCTAGTGGTTTGGAAGTTGAGCAGTTCTTC. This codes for CASGLEVEQFF.

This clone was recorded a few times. Written as DNA, the CDR3 is TGTGCCTGGAGTGTATCGAATGAAAAACTGTTTTTT. Protein sequence: CAWSVSNEKLFF. The chain links TRBV30 to TRBJ1-4; D is uncertain. The CDR3 extends over 12 amino acids. Trimming stripped 0 bases from V and 5 bases from J, with 4 bases between. The germline V gene encodes CDR1 GTSNPN and CDR2 SVGIG (reference sequence).

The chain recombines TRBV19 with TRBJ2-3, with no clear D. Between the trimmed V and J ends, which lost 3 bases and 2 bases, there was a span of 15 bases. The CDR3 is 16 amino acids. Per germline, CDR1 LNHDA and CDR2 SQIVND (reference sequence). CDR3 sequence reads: CASSIIFAVFTDTQYF. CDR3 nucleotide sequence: TGTGCCAGTAGTATTATTTTTGCGGTCTTCACAGATACGCAGTATTTT.

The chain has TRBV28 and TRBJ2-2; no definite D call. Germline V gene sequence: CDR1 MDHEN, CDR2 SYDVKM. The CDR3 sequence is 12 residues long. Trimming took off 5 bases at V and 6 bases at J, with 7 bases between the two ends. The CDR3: CASSGAAGELFF. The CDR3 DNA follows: TGTGCCAGCAGTGGTGCCGCCGGGGAGCTGTTTTTT.

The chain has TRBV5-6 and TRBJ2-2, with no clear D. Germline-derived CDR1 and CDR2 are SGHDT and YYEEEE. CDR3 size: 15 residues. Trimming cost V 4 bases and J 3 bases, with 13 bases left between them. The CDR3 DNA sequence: TGTGCCAGCAGCCTCGTTGTAGGAGACACCGGGGAGCTGTTTTTT. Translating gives CASSLVVGDTGELFF.

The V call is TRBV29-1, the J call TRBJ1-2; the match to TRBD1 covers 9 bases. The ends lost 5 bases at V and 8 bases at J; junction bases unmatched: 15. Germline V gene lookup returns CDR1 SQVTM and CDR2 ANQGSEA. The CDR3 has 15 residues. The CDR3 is CSVPRDREQAGGYTF. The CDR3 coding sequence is TGCAGCGTTCCACGGGACAGGGAGCAGGCGGGCGGCTACACCTTC.

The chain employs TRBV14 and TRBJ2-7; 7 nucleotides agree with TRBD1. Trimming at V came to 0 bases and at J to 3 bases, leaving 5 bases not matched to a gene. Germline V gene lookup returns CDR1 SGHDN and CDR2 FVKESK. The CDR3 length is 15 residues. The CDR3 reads CASSQDLQGLYEQYF. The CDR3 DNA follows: TGTGCCAGCAGCCAAGATTTACAGGGGCTCTACGAGCAGTACTTC.

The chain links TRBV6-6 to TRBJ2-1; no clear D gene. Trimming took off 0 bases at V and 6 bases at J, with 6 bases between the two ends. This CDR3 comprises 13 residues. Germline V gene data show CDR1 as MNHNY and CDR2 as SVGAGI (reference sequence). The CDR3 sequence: CASSYSPSNEQFF. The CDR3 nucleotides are TGTGCCAGCAGTTACTCTCCCTCCAATGAGCAGTTCTTC.

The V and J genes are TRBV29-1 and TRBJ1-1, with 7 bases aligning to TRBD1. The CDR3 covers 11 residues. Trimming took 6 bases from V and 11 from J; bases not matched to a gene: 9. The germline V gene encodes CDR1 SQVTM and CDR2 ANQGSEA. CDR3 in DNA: TGCAGCGTCCTAGACAGGGTAAGCGCTTTCTTT. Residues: CSVLDRVSAFF.

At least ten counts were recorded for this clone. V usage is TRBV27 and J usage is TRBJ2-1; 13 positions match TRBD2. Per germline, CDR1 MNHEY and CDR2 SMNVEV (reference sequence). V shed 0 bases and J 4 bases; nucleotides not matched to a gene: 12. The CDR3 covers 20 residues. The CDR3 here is CASSLSRTSGRLRGYNEQFF. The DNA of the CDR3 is TGTGCCAGCAGTTTATCCCGGACTAGCGGGAGACTAAGGGGTTACAATGAGCAGTTCTTC.

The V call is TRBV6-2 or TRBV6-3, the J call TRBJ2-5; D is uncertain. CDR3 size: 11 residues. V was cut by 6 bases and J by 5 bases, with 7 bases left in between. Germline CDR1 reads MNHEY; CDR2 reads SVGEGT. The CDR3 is CASSGWETQYF. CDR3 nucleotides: TGTGCCAGCAGCGGGTGGGAGACCCAGTACTTC.

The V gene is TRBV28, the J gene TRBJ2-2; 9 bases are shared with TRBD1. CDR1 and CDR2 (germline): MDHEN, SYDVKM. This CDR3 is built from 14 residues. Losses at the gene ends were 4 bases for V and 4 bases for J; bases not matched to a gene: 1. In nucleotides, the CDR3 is TGTGCCAGCAGTTCGGGACAGGGCACCGGGGAGCTGTTTTTT. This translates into CASSSGQGTGELFF.